This paragraph covers one T cell receptor beta chain sequence. What it binds is unknown. This sample is drawn from a study of T cell responses to AZD1222 COVID-19 vaccine. Per germline, CDR1 SGDLS and CDR2 YYNGEE. The CDR3 is 15 amino acids. Trimming cost V 0 bases and J 9 bases, with 16 bases left between them. TCRdb's table, derived via immunoSEQ multiplex PCR, lists solely in-frame clones and lacks some. This sample has 100,000 to 150,000 clones; roughly nine tenths occur once, and the top ten carry around 30%. Study-wide results and caveats: Clonal diversity was possibly underestimated, and the donors were mostly white British, with more females.

Sequences were derived from peripheral blood, sampled on day 0 of AZD1222 vaccination. The chain has TRBV9 and TRBJ2-1, with unresolved D. The clonotype originates from an adult in good health. The CDR3 nucleotides read TGTGCCAGCAGCGTAGGGCACACCGCATTAGGTGAGCAGTTCTTC. Translation gives CASSVGHTALGEQFF.